One T cell receptor beta chain is described in this entry. Its matching antigen is unknown. CD45RO-negative CD8 cells positively selected for CCR7 made up the naive population, which excluded terminally differentiated effector memory CD45RA+ cells. The data were taken from a study of shared clonotypes between healthy human individuals. Study-wide results and caveats: Clonotypes that were shared across a handful of donors made up around 4.6% of naive CD4 clonotypes.

V trimming: 4 bases; J trimming: 5 bases; junction bases outside the gene matches: 8. The CDR3 totals 14 residues. The germline V gene encodes CDR1 GTSNPN and CDR2 SVGIG (reference sequence). The assay was immunoSEQ multiplex PCR, and TCRdb's table has in-frame clones only and misses some. The data show around 2,100,000 clones, roughly 94% seen once. Sequencing input: naive CD8+ T cells sorted from blood. The TCR sequence derives from a man aged 18-30 years in good health. The chain carries TRBV30 and TRBJ1-2; 9 bases are shared with TRBD1. The CDR3 sequence: CAWIPGQGVYGYTF. As DNA, the CDR3 is TGTGCCTGGATACCGGGACAGGGAGTATATGGCTACACCTTC. The full variable domain, with the rest looked up from reference TRBV30 and TRBJ1-2, is SQTIHQWPATLVQPVGSPLSLECTVEGTSNPNLYWYRQAAGRGLQLLFYSVGIGQISSEVPQNLSASRPQDRQFILSSKKLLLSDSGFYLCAWIPGQGVYGYTFGSGTRLTVV.